Listed below are T cell receptor beta chains from one sample, sequenced in a study of T-cell reconstitution after alpha-beta-depleted transplantation in children. Via MiXCR, TCRdb re-called the PCR reads, giving one row per CDR3 protein. Found here are about 690,000 distinct CDR3 sequences, over 15% of them singletons; the top ten hold 1.1%. The specimen comprised PBMCs from the stem cell graft donor, sampled from the stem cell graft. Every receptor here comes from a human donor who donated a stem cell graft to a child with acute myeloid leukemia. Each CDR3 is given with its conserved first and last residue. A D gene is named only where the DNA matches it firmly. A row's size may be missing; if present it is once, few, many or a size class.

clone size: many
J gene: TRBJ1-4
D gene: NA
V gene: TRBV20-1
CDR3 protein: CSARDEGAGEKLFF
CDR3 DNA: TGCAGTGCTAGAGATGAGGGAGCAGGTGAAAAACTGTTTTTT

clone size: NA
J gene: TRBJ2-1
D gene: NA
V gene: TRBV30
CDR3 protein: CAWSRDSYNEQFF
CDR3 DNA: TGTGCCTGGAGTCGGGACTCCTACAATGAGCAGTTCTTC

clone size: NA
J gene: TRBJ1-1
D gene: NA
V gene: TRBV11-2
CDR3 protein: CASSLGLSPEAFF
CDR3 DNA: TGTGCCAGCAGCTTAGGGTTGAGCCCTGAAGCTTTCTTT

clone size: many
J gene: TRBJ1-1
D gene: NA
V gene: TRBV29-1
CDR3 protein: CSVGTSNTEAFF
CDR3 DNA: TGCAGCGTCGGGACCTCAAACACTGAAGCTTTCTTT

clone size: many
J gene: TRBJ1-5
D gene: NA
V gene: TRBV20-1
CDR3 protein: CSALDRDSNQPQHF
CDR3 DNA: TGCAGTGCCCTTGACAGAGATAGCAATCAGCCCCAGCATTTT

clone size: many
J gene: TRBJ2-7
D gene: TRBD1
V gene: TRBV7-2
CDR3 protein: CASSSGTGGLYEQYF
CDR3 DNA: TGTGCCAGCAGTTCCGGGACAGGGGGCTTATACGAGCAGTACTTC

clone size: many
J gene: TRBJ1-5
D gene: NA
V gene: TRBV7-2
CDR3 protein: CASSLGVSQPQHF
CDR3 DNA: TGTGCCAGCAGCTTAGGGGTTTCTCAGCCCCAGCATTTT

clone size: NA
J gene: TRBJ2-2
D gene: TRBD2
V gene: TRBV24-1
CDR3 protein: CATSARLAVNTGELFF
CDR3 DNA: TGTGCCACCAGTGCCCGGCTAGCGGTAAACACCGGGGAGCTGTTTTTT

clone size: many
J gene: TRBJ1-2
D gene: TRBD1
V gene: TRBV20-1
CDR3 protein: CSAREETGVIRGYTF
CDR3 DNA: TGCAGTGCTAGAGAGGAGACAGGGGTAATTAGGGGCTACACCTTC

clone size: NA
J gene: TRBJ2-6
D gene: TRBD1
V gene: TRBV5-1
CDR3 protein: CASRPGTVSGANVLTF
CDR3 DNA: TGCGCCAGCAGACCCGGGACAGTTTCTGGGGCCAACGTCCTGACTTTC

clone size: few
J gene: TRBJ1-2
D gene: TRBD1
V gene: TRBV4-3
CDR3 protein: CASSQTPGQGARGYTF
CDR3 DNA: TGCGCCAGCAGCCAAACGCCAGGACAGGGGGCGAGGGGCTACACCTTC

clone size: NA
J gene: TRBJ1-6
D gene: NA
V gene: TRBV5-1
CDR3 protein: CASSLRSPGAGDNSPLHF
CDR3 DNA: TGCGCCAGCAGCTTGCGGTCGCCCGGGGCAGGGGATAATTCACCCCTCCACTTT

clone size: NA
J gene: TRBJ2-1
D gene: NA
V gene: TRBV7-9
CDR3 protein: CASRHALQGLSYNEQFF
CDR3 DNA: TGTGCCAGCAGACATGCACTACAGGGCCTCTCCTACAATGAGCAGTTCTTC

clone size: NA
J gene: TRBJ1-6
D gene: NA
V gene: TRBV5-6
CDR3 protein: CASSYRTAPYNSPLHF
CDR3 DNA: TGTGCCAGCAGCTACCGGACAGCCCCCTATAATTCACCCCTCCACTTT

clone size: NA
J gene: TRBJ1-1
D gene: NA
V gene: TRBV4-3
CDR3 protein: CASSQSLGPNTEAFF
CDR3 DNA: TGCGCCAGCAGCCAAAGCCTGGGACCGAACACTGAAGCTTTCTTT

clone size: few
J gene: TRBJ2-5
D gene: TRBD2
V gene: TRBV7-6
CDR3 protein: CASSLSGLAVEETQYF
CDR3 DNA: TGTGCCAGCAGCCTTTCCGGACTAGCGGTGGAGGAGACCCAGTACTTC

clone size: many
J gene: TRBJ1-5
D gene: NA
V gene: TRBV6-5
CDR3 protein: CASSFLTGNQPQHF
CDR3 DNA: TGTGCCAGCAGTTTTCTTACCGGCAATCAGCCCCAGCATTTT

clone size: few
J gene: TRBJ1-6
D gene: NA
V gene: TRBV11-2
CDR3 protein: CASSLEGTYSYNSPLHF
CDR3 DNA: TGTGCCAGCAGCTTAGAGGGTACCTACTCCTATAATTCACCCCTCCACTTT

clone size: NA
J gene: TRBJ1-2
D gene: NA
V gene: TRBV5-1
CDR3 protein: CASSLSGQPNYGYTF
CDR3 DNA: TGCGCCAGCAGCTTGAGTGGACAACCTAACTATGGCTACACCTTC

clone size: many
J gene: TRBJ2-3
D gene: TRBD1
V gene: TRBV20-1
CDR3 protein: CSARTRSGGGTDTQYF
CDR3 DNA: TGCAGTGCTAGAACGAGGTCAGGGGGAGGCACAGATACGCAGTATTTT

clone size: few
J gene: TRBJ2-7
D gene: NA
V gene: TRBV27
CDR3 protein: CASSFMGGTSYEQYF
CDR3 DNA: TGTGCCAGCAGTTTTATGGGGGGCACGTCCTACGAGCAGTACTTC

clone size: NA
J gene: TRBJ2-4
D gene: NA
V gene: TRBV11-2
CDR3 protein: CASSPLRTENIQYF
CDR3 DNA: TGTGCCAGCAGCCCCCTAAGAACGGAAAACATTCAGTACTTC

clone size: many
J gene: TRBJ2-3
D gene: TRBD2
V gene: TRBV29-1
CDR3 protein: CSVWTSGGGWKDTQYF
CDR3 DNA: TGCAGCGTCTGGACTAGCGGGGGCGGGTGGAAAGATACGCAGTATTTT

clone size: many
J gene: TRBJ1-5
D gene: TRBD1
V gene: TRBV20-1
CDR3 protein: CSATRTGGGNQPQHF
CDR3 DNA: TGCAGTGCTACTAGGACAGGGGGAGGCAATCAGCCCCAGCATTTT

clone size: many
J gene: TRBJ1-4
D gene: TRBD1
V gene: TRBV5-5
CDR3 protein: CASSSAADRGYGEKLFF
CDR3 DNA: TGTGCCAGCAGCAGCGCCGCCGACAGGGGTTACGGTGAAAAACTGTTTTTT